Listed below are T cell receptor beta chains from one sample, sequenced in a study of T cells in Graves' hyperthyroidism and ophthalmopathy. MiXCR was run by TCRdb on the multiplex PCR reads, yielding one entry per CDR3 protein. This repertoire shows 450,000 to 500,000 distinct CDR3 sequences, 22% found once; its top ten account for 49%. The sequencing sample was made of blood. Receptor source: a woman in her seventies with Graves' ophthalmopathy. Each CDR3 is given with its conserved first and last residue. The D gene is left open where the match is weak. A row's size may be missing; if present it is once, few, many or a size class.

D: .; size: .; V: TRBV3-1; J: TRBJ1-3; CDR3: CASSQDRQWNTIYF; DNA: TGTGCCAGCAGCCAAGATAGGCAGTGGAACACCATATATTTT
D: .; size: few; V: TRBV5-1; J: TRBJ1-1; CDR3: CASKSPYANTEAFF; DNA: TGCGCCAGCAAATCCCCCTATGCGAACACTGAAGCTTTCTTT
D: .; size: few; V: TRBV27; J: TRBJ2-7; CDR3: CASSLYKGPPSYEQYF; DNA: TGTGCCAGCAGTTTATATAAGGGGCCCCCCTCCTACGAGCAGTACTTC
D: .; size: .; V: TRBV3-1; J: TRBJ1-1; CDR3: CASSQIRGDTEAFF; DNA: TGTGCCAGCAGCCAAATACGGGGGGACACTGAAGCTTTCTTT
D: TRBD2; size: many; V: TRBV7-2; J: TRBJ2-1; CDR3: CASSIGTSGTDEQFF; DNA: TGTGCCAGCAGCATCGGGACTAGCGGGACAGATGAGCAGTTCTTC
D: .; size: many; V: TRBV28; J: TRBJ2-3; CDR3: CASTPTTDTQYF; DNA: TGTGCCAGCACCCCGACCACAGATACGCAGTATTTT
D: .; size: many; V: TRBV2; J: TRBJ1-4; CDR3: CASSQRQASNEKLFF; DNA: TGTGCCAGCAGTCAAAGACAGGCGAGTAATGAAAAACTGTTTTTT
D: .; size: once; V: TRBV27; J: TRBJ1-1; CDR3: CASSLLEGAEAFF; DNA: TGTGCCAGCAGTTTATTAGAAGGGGCTGAAGCTTTCTTT
D: TRBD2; size: few; V: TRBV6-1; J: TRBJ2-5; CDR3: CASSGGLAGGPGETQYF; DNA: TGTGCCAGCAGTGGCGGACTAGCGGGAGGGCCGGGGGAGACCCAGTACTTC
D: TRBD1; size: few; V: TRBV18; J: TRBJ2-1; CDR3: CASSRQGNEQFF; DNA: TGTGCCAGCTCACGACAGGGGAATGAGCAGTTCTTC
D: TRBD1; size: .; V: TRBV24-1; J: TRBJ1-4; CDR3: CATSDWETGVNEKLFF; DNA: TGTGCCACCAGTGATTGGGAGACAGGGGTTAATGAAAAACTGTTTTTT
D: TRBD2; size: .; V: TRBV20-1; J: TRBJ2-7; CDR3: CSASATRTSGSGEQYF; DNA: TGCAGTGCTAGCGCGACTCGAACTAGCGGGAGTGGCGAGCAGTACTTC
D: TRBD2; size: many; V: TRBV3-1; J: TRBJ2-2; CDR3: CASSQGDYPGELFF; DNA: TGTGCCAGCAGCCAAGGGGACTACCCCGGGGAGCTGTTTTTT
D: TRBD1; size: .; V: TRBV6-2/TRBV6-3; J: TRBJ2-1; CDR3: CASSYFGTGSNEQFF; DNA: TGTGCCAGCAGTTACTTCGGGACAGGGTCGAACGAGCAGTTCTTC
D: .; size: few; V: TRBV12-3/TRBV12-4; J: TRBJ2-6; CDR3: CASSLGGPAGANVLTF; DNA: TGTGCCAGCAGTTTAGGGGGTCCTGCAGGGGCCAACGTCCTGACTTTC
D: .; size: many; V: TRBV6-1; J: TRBJ1-6; CDR3: CASKGTPNSPLHF; DNA: TGTGCCAGCAAGGGGACACCAAATTCACCCCTCCACTTT
D: TRBD2; size: .; V: TRBV6-4; J: TRBJ2-3; CDR3: CASSWSSGGWADTQYF; DNA: TGTGCCAGCAGTTGGTCTAGCGGGGGATGGGCAGATACGCAGTATTTT
D: TRBD1; size: many; V: TRBV28; J: TRBJ1-5; CDR3: CASRRNPGQGYQPQHF; DNA: TGTGCCAGCAGAAGAAACCCGGGACAGGGTTACCAGCCCCAGCATTTT
D: .; size: .; V: TRBV20-1; J: TRBJ2-7; CDR3: CSASHGQSEQYF; DNA: TGCAGTGCTTCACACGGACAGAGCGAGCAGTACTTC
D: .; size: few; V: TRBV2; J: TRBJ1-1; CDR3: CASMRESTEAFF; DNA: TGTGCCAGCATGAGGGAGAGCACTGAAGCTTTCTTT
D: .; size: .; V: TRBV24-1; J: TRBJ2-1; CDR3: CATRGGGRGEQFF; DNA: TGTGCCACCCGGGGCGGAGGGAGGGGGGAGCAGTTCTTC
D: .; size: few; V: TRBV10-3; J: TRBJ1-5; CDR3: CAISDQQAINQPQHF; DNA: TGTGCCATCAGTGACCAACAGGCCATAAATCAGCCCCAGCATTTT
D: TRBD2; size: few; V: TRBV11-1; J: TRBJ2-7; CDR3: CASSQGGGSSYEQYF; DNA: TGTGCCAGCAGCCAAGGAGGCGGGAGCTCCTACGAGCAGTACTTC
D: TRBD1; size: .; V: TRBV3-1; J: TRBJ1-6; CDR3: CASSRSGGFHNSPLHF; DNA: TGTGCCAGCAGCCGTTCAGGGGGATTCCATAATTCACCCCTCCACTTT
D: .; size: .; V: TRBV20-1; J: TRBJ2-4; CDR3: CSAWVLNIQYF; DNA: TGCAGTGCTTGGGTTCTTAACATTCAGTACTTC
D: TRBD2; size: .; V: TRBV20-1; J: TRBJ2-1; CDR3: CSARDLLAGLVREQFF; DNA: TGCAGTGCCAGGGACCTCCTAGCGGGCTTAGTAAGGGAGCAGTTCTTC
D: TRBD2; size: .; V: TRBV27; J: TRBJ2-7; CDR3: CASSFLAGEQYF; DNA: TGTGCCAGCAGTTTTTTAGCGGGGGAGCAGTACTTC
D: TRBD1; size: .; V: TRBV7-9; J: TRBJ1-1; CDR3: CASSLSGTGGYEAFF; DNA: TGTGCCAGCAGCTTATCCGGGACAGGGGGCTATGAAGCTTTCTTT
D: TRBD2; size: .; V: TRBV10-2; J: TRBJ2-1; CDR3: CASSLTSGGSYNEQFF; DNA: TGCGCCAGCAGTCTGACTAGCGGGGGCTCCTACAATGAGCAGTTCTTC
D: .; size: .; V: TRBV7-9; J: TRBJ2-5; CDR3: CASSWVSHQETQYF; DNA: TGTGCCAGCAGCTGGGTGAGTCATCAAGAGACCCAGTACTTC